This T cell receptor (beta chain) is from a study of blood T cell repertoires in COVID-19. Across the study: COVID-19 samples collected from the United States, Italy and Spain covered acute and convalescent phases. PBMCs, B-cell-depleted T cells, or T cells were the source of the cDNA or gDNA that made up the material.

Some clones are missing from TCRdb's copy, which holds only in-frame ones; the method was immunoSEQ multiplex PCR. Among approximately 200,000 clones listed, about nine tenths were seen once. The CDR3 is made up of 13 amino acids. CDR1 is SQVTM and CDR2 is ANQGSEA in the germline V gene. The ends were cut back, 4 bases at V and 0 bases at J, with 10 bases in the middle. Patients at the Seattle site were enrolled during active infection and followed longitudinally. The sequencing input was peripheral blood. This sequence originates from a man aged 25-45 years with COVID-19, enrolled during active disease. V is TRBV29-1 and J is TRBJ2-7; D is possibly TRBD1 (6 bases). CDR3 region: CSVAGAHSYEQYF. CDR3 sequence (DNA): TGCAGCGTTGCAGGGGCCCACTCCTACGAGCAGTACTTC.